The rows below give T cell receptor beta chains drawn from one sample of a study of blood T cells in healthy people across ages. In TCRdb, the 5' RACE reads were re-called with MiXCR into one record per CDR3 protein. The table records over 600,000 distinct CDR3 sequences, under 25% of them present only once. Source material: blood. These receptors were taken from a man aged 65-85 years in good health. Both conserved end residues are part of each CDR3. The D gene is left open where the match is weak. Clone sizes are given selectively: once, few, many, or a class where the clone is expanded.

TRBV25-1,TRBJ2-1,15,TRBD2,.,CASSKAGGSYNEQFF,TGTGCCAGCAGTAAAGCGGGAGGCTCCTACAATGAGCAGTTCTTC
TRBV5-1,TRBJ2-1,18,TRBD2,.,CASSLRPRGLAVNNEQFF,TGCGCCAGCAGCTTGCGCCCTCGGGGACTAGCGGTTAACAATGAGCAGTTCTTC
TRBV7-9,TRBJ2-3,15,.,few,CASSSGLGSTDTQYF,TGTGCCAGCAGCTCCGGCTTAGGGAGCACAGATACGCAGTATTTT
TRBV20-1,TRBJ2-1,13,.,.,CSASVYSYNEQFF,TGCAGTGCCTCGGTCTACTCCTACAATGAGCAGTTCTTC
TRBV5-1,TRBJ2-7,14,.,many,CASSSTGTLYEQYF,TGCGCCAGCAGCTCTACCGGGACCCTCTACGAGCAGTACTTC
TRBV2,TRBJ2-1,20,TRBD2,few,CASSEAAPGTSGTTGNEQFF,TGTGCCAGCAGTGAAGCGGCCCCTGGGACTAGCGGGACGACGGGAAATGAGCAGTTCTTC
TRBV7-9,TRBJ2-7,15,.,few,CASSLDVGVPREQYF,TGTGCCAGCAGCTTAGACGTGGGAGTCCCGCGGGAGCAGTACTTC
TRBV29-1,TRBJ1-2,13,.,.,CSVPATANYGYTF,TGCAGCGTTCCTGCGACAGCTAACTATGGCTACACCTTC
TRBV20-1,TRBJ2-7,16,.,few,CSARDRAGRVGYEQYF,TGCAGTGCTAGAGATAGGGCAGGGCGTGTCGGGTACGAGCAGTACTTC
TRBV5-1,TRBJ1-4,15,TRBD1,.,CASKLGQGEGEKLFF,TGCGCCAGCAAACTCGGACAGGGCGAAGGTGAAAAACTGTTTTTT
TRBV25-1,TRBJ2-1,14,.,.,CASSELPLGNEQFF,TGTGCCAGCAGTGAATTACCCCTAGGAAATGAGCAGTTCTTC
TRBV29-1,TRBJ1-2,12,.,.,CSVDKGSDGYTF,TGCAGCGTTGACAAGGGGTCGGACGGCTACACCTTC
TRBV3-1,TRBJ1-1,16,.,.,CASSQVVASLNTEAFF,TGTGCCAGCAGCCAAGTCGTAGCTTCCCTGAACACTGAAGCTTTCTTT
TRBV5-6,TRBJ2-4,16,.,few,CASSTGGGLAKNIQYF,TGTGCCAGCAGCACGGGCGGCGGACTAGCCAAAAACATTCAGTACTTC
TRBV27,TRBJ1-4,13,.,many,CASSFYSNEKLFF,TGTGCCAGCAGTTTCTATTCTAATGAAAAACTGTTTTTT
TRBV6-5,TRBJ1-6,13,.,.,CASSYRGLSPLHF,TGTGCCAGCAGTTATCGGGGGCTTTCACCCCTCCACTTT
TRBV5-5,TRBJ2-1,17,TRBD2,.,CASSFEYAGVSYNEQFF,TGTGCCAGCAGCTTTGAATATGCGGGAGTGTCCTACAATGAGCAGTTCTTC
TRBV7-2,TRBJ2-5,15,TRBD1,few,CASSSAGQGIETQYF,TGTGCCAGCAGCTCAGCCGGACAGGGCATTGAGACCCAGTACTTC
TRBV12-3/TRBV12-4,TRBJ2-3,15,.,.,CASSFAAGYTDTQYF,TGTGCCAGCAGTTTCGCTGCGGGATACACAGATACGCAGTATTTT
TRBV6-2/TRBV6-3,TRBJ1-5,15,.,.,CASSYSNRADQPQHF,TGTGCCAGCAGTTACTCGAACAGGGCTGATCAGCCCCAGCATTTT
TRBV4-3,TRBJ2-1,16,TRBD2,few,CASSLFEAGGNNEQFF,TGCGCCAGCAGCCTTTTCGAGGCGGGAGGTAACAATGAGCAGTTCTTC
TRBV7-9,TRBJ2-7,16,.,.,CASSLAPGVAKYEQYF,TGTGCCAGCAGCTTAGCCCCCGGGGTAGCAAAATACGAGCAGTACTTC
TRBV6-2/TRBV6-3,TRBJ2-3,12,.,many,CASSYSSNTQYF,TGTGCCAGCAGTTACTCGTCAAATACGCAGTATTTT
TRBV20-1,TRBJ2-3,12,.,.,CSASMAADTQYF,TGCAGTGCTAGTATGGCGGCAGATACGCAGTATTTT
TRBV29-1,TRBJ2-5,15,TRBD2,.,CSVGRLAGTGETQYF,TGCAGCGTTGGCCGACTAGCGGGAACAGGGGAGACCCAGTACTTC
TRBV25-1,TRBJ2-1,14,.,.,CASSDPRWGNEQFF,TGTGCCAGCAGTGATCCTCGTTGGGGCAATGAGCAGTTCTTC
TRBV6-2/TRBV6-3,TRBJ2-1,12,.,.,CASRRDSDEQFF,TGTGCCAGCAGAAGGGACTCAGATGAGCAGTTCTTC
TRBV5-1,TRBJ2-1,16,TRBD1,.,CASSARQGTAYNEQFF,TGCGCCAGCAGCGCTCGACAGGGTACTGCCTACAATGAGCAGTTCTTC
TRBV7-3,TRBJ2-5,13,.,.,CASSLTLYETQYF,TGTGCCAGCAGCTTAACGTTATACGAGACCCAGTACTTC
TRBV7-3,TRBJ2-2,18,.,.,CASSLVGAGSSNTGELFF,TGTGCCAGCAGCTTAGTAGGCGCAGGATCATCGAACACCGGGGAGCTGTTTTTT
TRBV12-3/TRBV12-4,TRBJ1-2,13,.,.,CASSLSAGYGYTF,TGTGCCAGCAGTTTATCTGCAGGGTATGGCTACACCTTC
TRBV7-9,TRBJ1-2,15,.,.,CASSLGTTGPLSYTF,TGTGCCAGCAGCTTGGGAACAACAGGGCCTCTGAGCTACACCTTC
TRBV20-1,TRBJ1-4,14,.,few,CSARDRVTNEKLFF,TGCAGTGCTAGAGATCGTGTGACTAATGAAAAACTGTTTTTT
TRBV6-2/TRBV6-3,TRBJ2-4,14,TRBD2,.,CASSWRTSGNIQYF,TGTGCCAGCAGTTGGCGGACTAGCGGGAACATTCAGTACTTC
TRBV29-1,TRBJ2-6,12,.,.,CSVRFSANVLTF,TGCAGCGTCCGGTTTTCGGCCAACGTCCTGACTTTC
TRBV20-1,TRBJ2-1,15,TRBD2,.,CSARDPGLADNEQFF,TGCAGTGCTAGAGATCCGGGACTAGCGGACAATGAGCAGTTCTTC
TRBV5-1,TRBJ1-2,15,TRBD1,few,CASSLHGTGTYGYTF,TGCGCCAGCAGCTTGCACGGGACAGGGACCTATGGCTACACCTTC
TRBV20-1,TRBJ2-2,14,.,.,CSARRRGPTGELFF,TGCAGTGCTAGGCGGAGGGGGCCCACCGGGGAGCTGTTTTTT
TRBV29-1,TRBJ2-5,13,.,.,CSVEDQRAETQYF,TGCAGCGTTGAAGACCAGCGGGCTGAGACCCAGTACTTC
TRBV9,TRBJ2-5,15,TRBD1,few,CASSSRDRDQETQYF,TGTGCCAGCAGCTCCCGGGACAGGGACCAAGAGACCCAGTACTTC
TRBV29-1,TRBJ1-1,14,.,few,CSVEGVRMNTEAFF,TGCAGCGTTGAAGGGGTCCGAATGAACACTGAAGCTTTCTTT
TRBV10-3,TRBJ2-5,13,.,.,CASGGGQQETQYF,TGTGCTTCCGGGGGAGGACAGCAAGAGACCCAGTACTTC
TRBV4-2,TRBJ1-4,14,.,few,CASSPAGTNEKLFF,TGTGCCAGCAGCCCGGCGGGCACTAATGAAAAACTGTTTTTT
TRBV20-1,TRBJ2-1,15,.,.,CSARERAGSYNEQFF,TGCAGTGCTAGAGAGCGAGCGGGCTCCTACAATGAGCAGTTCTTC
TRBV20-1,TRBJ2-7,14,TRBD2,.,CSARLADSSYEQYF,TGCAGTGCTAGACTAGCGGATAGCTCCTACGAGCAGTACTTC
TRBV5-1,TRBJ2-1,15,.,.,CASSSTVTAHSEQFF,TGCGCCAGCAGCTCGACAGTGACAGCCCACAGTGAGCAGTTCTTC
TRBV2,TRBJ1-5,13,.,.,CASSEQTNQPQHF,TGTGCCAGCAGTGAACAGACCAATCAGCCCCAGCATTTT
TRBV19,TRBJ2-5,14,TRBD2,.,CASSMLADQETQYF,TGTGCCAGTAGTATGCTAGCGGACCAAGAGACCCAGTACTTC
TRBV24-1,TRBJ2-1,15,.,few,CATSDGLGSYNEQFF,TGTGCCACCAGTGATGGGCTAGGCAGCTACAATGAGCAGTTCTTC
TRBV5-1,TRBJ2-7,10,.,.,CASSPAEQYF,TGCGCCAGCAGCCCCGCCGAGCAGTACTTC
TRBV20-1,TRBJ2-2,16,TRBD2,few,CSAPTSGRAFAGELFF,TGCAGTGCTCCCACTAGCGGGAGGGCTTTCGCCGGGGAGCTGTTTTTT
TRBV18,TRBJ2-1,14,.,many,CASSSGLQRDEQFF,TGTGCCAGCTCATCCGGGCTTCAGAGGGATGAGCAGTTCTTC
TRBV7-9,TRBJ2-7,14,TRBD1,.,CASSLTGTGSVEYF,TGTGCCAGCAGCTTGACCGGGACAGGGAGTGTCGAGTACTTC